This T cell receptor beta chain was recovered during a study of OX40 agonist ivuxolimab in advanced cancers. Profiling relied on immunoSEQ multiplex PCR, and the TCRdb table lists in-frame clones only, not all of them. In the table there are tens of thousands of clones, around four fifths of which are singletons. This CDR3 region has 15 residues. Trimming cost V 0 bases and J 8 bases, with 13 bases left between them. Looked up from germline, CDR1 is LGHNA and CDR2 is YSLEER. The input for sequencing was CD4+ or CD8+ T cells sorted from blood, taken in a trial of the OX40 agonist ivuxolimab. The V gene is TRBV4-3, the J gene TRBJ1-4; D is possibly TRBD1 (5 bases). The sequence came from an adult with an advanced solid tumor such as melanoma, head and neck, liver or kidney cancer. The CDR3 DNA sequence: TGCGCCAGCAGCCAAGAGTCAGGGTTCTCGGAAAAACTGTTTTTT. This encodes CASSQESGFSEKLFF.